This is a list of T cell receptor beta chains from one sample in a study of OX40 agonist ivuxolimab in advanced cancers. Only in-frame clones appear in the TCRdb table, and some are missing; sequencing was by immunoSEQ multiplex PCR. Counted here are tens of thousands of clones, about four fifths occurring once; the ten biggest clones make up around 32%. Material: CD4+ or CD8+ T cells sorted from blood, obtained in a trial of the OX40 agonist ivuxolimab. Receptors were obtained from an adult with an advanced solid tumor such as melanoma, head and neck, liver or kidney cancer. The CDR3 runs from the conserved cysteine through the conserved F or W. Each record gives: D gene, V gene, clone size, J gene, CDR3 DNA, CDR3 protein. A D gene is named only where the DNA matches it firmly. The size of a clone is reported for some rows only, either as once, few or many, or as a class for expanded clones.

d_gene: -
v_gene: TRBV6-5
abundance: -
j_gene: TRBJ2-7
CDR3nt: TGTGCCAGCAGTTACTCTGCAGGGCCCGAGCAGTACTTC
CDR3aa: CASSYSAGPEQYF

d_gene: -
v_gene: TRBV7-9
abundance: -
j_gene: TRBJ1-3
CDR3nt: TGTGCCAGCAGCTTAGGTAGTCGGGGGGACTCTGGAAACACCATATATTTT
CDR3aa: CASSLGSRGDSGNTIYF

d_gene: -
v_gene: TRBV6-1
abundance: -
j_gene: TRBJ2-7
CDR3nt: TGTGCCAGCAAACCTGGGTGGGCCAGGGAGCAGTACTTC
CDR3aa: CASKPGWAREQYF

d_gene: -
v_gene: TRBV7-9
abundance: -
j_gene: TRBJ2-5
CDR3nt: TGTGCCAGCAGCTTGATAACAGGAGGGGAAGAGACCCAGTACTTC
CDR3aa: CASSLITGGEETQYF

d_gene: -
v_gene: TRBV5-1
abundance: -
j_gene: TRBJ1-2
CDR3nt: TGCGCCAGCAGCCCTACCTCGGACTATGGCTACACCTTC
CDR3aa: CASSPTSDYGYTF

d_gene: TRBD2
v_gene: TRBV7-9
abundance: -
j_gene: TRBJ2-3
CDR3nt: TGTGCCAGCAGCCACGAGAGGGCGGGGGGCGATACGCAGTATTTT
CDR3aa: CASSHERAGGDTQYF

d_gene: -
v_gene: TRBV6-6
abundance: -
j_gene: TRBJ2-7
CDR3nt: TGTGCCAGTAGTTACCCCGGGGCCCTCCTCGAGCAGTACTTC
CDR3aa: CASSYPGALLEQYF

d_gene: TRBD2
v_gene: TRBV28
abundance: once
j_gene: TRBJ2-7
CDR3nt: TGTGCCAGCAGCTCCTCGGGGGGTGGGGAGTTAACATACTCCTACGAGCAGTACTTC
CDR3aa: CASSSSGGGELTYSYEQYF

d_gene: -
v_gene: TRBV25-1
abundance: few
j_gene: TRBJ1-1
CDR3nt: TGTGCCAGCACTCCACCGGAGGGGGACCGAAACGAGGCTTTCTTT
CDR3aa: CASTPPEGDRNEAFF

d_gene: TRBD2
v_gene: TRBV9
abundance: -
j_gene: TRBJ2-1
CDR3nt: TGTGCCAGCAGCGGACTAGCGGGAGGTCCAAATGAGCAGTTCTTC
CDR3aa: CASSGLAGGPNEQFF

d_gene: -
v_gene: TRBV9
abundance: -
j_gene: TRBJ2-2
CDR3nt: TGTGCCAGCAGCGTAGAGGGACTCCCGGAGGGGGAGCTGTTTTTT
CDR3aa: CASSVEGLPEGELFF

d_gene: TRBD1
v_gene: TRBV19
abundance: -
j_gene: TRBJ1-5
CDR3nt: TGTGCCACCTCGGGGAGGACAGGGGGCAATCAGCCCCAGCATTTT
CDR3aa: CATSGRTGGNQPQHF

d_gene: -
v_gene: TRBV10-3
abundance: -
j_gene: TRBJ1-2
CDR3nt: TGTGCCATTAGAACGACAGCACATTATGGCTACACCTTC
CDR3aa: CAIRTTAHYGYTF

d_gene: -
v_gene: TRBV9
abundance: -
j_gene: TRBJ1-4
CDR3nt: TGTGCCAGCAGCGCCTATCCGGGGGAAAATGAAAAACTGTTTTTT
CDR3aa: CASSAYPGENEKLFF

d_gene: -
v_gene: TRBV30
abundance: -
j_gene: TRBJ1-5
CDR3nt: TGTGCCTGGAGCGAAGGACAGCCAAATCAGCCCCAGCATTTT
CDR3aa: CAWSEGQPNQPQHF

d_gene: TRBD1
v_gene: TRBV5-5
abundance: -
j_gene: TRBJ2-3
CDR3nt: TGTGCCAGCAGCTTGGTTCGGGACAGGGTTCAAGGAGATACGCAGTATTTT
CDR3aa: CASSLVRDRVQGDTQYF

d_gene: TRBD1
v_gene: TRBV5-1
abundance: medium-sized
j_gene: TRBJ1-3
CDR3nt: TGCGCCAGCAGCACCTTAGGGGGCGGAGGAAACACCATATATTTT
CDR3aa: CASSTLGGGGNTIYF

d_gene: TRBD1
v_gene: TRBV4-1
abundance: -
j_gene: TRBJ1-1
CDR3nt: TGCGCCAGCAGCCAAGAGGACAGGGGCGCGAACACTGAAGCTTTCTTT
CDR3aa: CASSQEDRGANTEAFF

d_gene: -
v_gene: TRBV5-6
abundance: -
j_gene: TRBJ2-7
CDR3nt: TGTGCCAGCAGCTTCGGGACTCGGGGAATATGGGAGCAGTACTTC
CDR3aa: CASSFGTRGIWEQYF

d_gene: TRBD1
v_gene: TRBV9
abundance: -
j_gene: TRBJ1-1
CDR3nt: TGTGCCAGCAGCGTGGAGGGGGCGGGTTGGACTGAAGCTTTCTTT
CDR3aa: CASSVEGAGWTEAFF

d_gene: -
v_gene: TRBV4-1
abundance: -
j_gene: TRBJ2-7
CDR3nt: TGCGCCAGCAGCCAATCGTCGGCCCCCTCCTACGAGCAGTACTTC
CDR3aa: CASSQSSAPSYEQYF

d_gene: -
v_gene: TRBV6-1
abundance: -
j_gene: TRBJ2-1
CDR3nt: TGTGCCAGCAGTGAAAGGAAACTAGTGGGGGGATACAATGAGCAGTTCTTC
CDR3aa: CASSERKLVGGYNEQFF

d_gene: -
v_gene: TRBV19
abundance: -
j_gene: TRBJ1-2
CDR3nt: TGTGCCAGTAGTAGACAGGAGGGGTCGAACGGCTACACCTTC
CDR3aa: CASSRQEGSNGYTF

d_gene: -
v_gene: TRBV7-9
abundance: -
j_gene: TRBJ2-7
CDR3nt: TGTGCCAGCAGCTTAGTGACAGAAGCCTACGAGCAGTACTTC
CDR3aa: CASSLVTEAYEQYF

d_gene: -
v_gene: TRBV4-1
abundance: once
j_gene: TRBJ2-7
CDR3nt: TGCGCCAGCAGCACCCAGGAGGGCGGGCCCTACGAGCAGTACTTC
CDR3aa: CASSTQEGGPYEQYF

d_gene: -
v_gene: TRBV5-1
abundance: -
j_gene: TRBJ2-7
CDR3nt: TGCGCCAGCAGCTTGGATTTGCAGGTGGTGTACGAGCAGTACTTC
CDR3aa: CASSLDLQVVYEQYF

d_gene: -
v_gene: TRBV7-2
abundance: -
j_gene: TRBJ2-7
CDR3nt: TGTGCCAGCAGCTTCAGGGAAAGGGGCTACGAGCAGTACTTC
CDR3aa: CASSFRERGYEQYF

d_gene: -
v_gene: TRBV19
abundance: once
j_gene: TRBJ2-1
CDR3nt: TGTGCCAGTAGTATAGCGGATTACTCCTACAATGAGCAGTTCTTC
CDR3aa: CASSIADYSYNEQFF

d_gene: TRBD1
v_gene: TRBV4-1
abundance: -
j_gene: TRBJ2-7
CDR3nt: TGCGCCAGCAGCCGGGACAGGGATTACGAGCAGTACTTC
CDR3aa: CASSRDRDYEQYF

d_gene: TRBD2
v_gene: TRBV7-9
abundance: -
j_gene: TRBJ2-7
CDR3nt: TGTGCCAGCAGCTCACCCGGGACTACCTACGAGCAGTACTTC
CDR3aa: CASSSPGTTYEQYF

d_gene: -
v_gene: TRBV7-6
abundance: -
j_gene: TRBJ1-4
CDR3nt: TGTGCCAGCAGCTTGGTCGGTGTTGGAAAACTGTTTTTT
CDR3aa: CASSLVGVGKLFF

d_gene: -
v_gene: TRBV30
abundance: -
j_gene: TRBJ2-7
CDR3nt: TGTGCCTGGAGTGGACAGAACTACGAGCAGTACTTC
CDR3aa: CAWSGQNYEQYF

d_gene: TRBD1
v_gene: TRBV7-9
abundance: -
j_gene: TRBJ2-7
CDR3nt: TGTGCCAGCAGCTTAGTTTCAGGGGGAGTCGAGCAGTACTTC
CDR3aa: CASSLVSGGVEQYF

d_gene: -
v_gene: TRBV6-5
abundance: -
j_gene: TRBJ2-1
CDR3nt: TGTGCCAGCAGTTTGTCTCGGGGGAATGAGCAGTTCTTC
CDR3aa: CASSLSRGNEQFF

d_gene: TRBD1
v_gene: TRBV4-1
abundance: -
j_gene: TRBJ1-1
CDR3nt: TGCGCCAGCAGCCCCGGACAGGGGGCGGTAGAGGTCACTGAAGCTTTCTTT
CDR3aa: CASSPGQGAVEVTEAFF

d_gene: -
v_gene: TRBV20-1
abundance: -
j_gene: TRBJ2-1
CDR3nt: TGCAGTGCAGAATTAGTGACTGAGCAGTTCTTC
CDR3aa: CSAELVTEQFF

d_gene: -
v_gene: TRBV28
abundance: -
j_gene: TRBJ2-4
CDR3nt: TGTGCCAGCAGTTTACAGACCTCCAAAAACATTCAGTACTTC
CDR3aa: CASSLQTSKNIQYF

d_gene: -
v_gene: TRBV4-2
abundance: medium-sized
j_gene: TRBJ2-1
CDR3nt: TGTGCCAGCAGGTGGGGAGGATTGAAAAATGAGCAGTTCTTC
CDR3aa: CASRWGGLKNEQFF

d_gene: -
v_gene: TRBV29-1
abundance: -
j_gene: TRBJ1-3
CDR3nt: TGCAGCGTTGTATGGGGGGACTCTGGAAACACCATATATTTT
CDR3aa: CSVVWGDSGNTIYF

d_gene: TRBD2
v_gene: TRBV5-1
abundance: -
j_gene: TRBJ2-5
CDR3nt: TGCGCCAGCAGCCTAAGGCGGGAGAGGTATTTGGAGACCCAGTACTTC
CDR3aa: CASSLRRERYLETQYF

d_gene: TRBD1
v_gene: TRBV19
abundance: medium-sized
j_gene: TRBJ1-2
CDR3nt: TGTGCCAGTAGTTACGACAGGGTGGGCTATGGCTACACCTTC
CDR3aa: CASSYDRVGYGYTF

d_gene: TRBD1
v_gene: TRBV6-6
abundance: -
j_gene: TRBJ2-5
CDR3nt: TGTGCCAGCAGTTCCCCCCCGGGGACAGTTCAAGAGACCCAGTACTTC
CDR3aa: CASSSPPGTVQETQYF

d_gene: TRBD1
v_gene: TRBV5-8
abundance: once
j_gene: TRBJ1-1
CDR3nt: TGTGCCAGCAGCAGGGGACAGCTGTTCACTGAAGCTTTCTTT
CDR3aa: CASSRGQLFTEAFF

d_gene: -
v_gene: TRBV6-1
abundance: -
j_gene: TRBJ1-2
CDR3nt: TGTGCCAGCCCTGGGGGACTTGGCTACACCTTC
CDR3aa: CASPGGLGYTF

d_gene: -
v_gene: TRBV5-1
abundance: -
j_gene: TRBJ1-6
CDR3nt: TGCGCCAGCAGTCCCTGGAGCTCCTATAATTCACCCCTCCACTTT
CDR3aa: CASSPWSSYNSPLHF

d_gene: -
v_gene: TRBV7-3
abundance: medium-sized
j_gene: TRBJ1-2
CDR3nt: TGTGCCAGCAGCCTGGGGGGGCTAAACGGCTACACCTTC
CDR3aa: CASSLGGLNGYTF

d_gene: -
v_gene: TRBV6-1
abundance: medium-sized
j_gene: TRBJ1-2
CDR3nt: TGTGCCAGCAGTGAAGCCACCCATGGCTACACCTTC
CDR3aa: CASSEATHGYTF

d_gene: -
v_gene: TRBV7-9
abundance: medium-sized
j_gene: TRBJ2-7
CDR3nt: TGTGCCAGCAGCTTCGGTGGTTTCTCCTACGAGCAGTACTTC
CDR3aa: CASSFGGFSYEQYF

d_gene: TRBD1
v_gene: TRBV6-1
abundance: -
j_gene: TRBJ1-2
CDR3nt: TGTGCCAGCAGTGAAGTCCCTGGACAGGGGGCTAACTATGGCTACACCTTC
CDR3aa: CASSEVPGQGANYGYTF

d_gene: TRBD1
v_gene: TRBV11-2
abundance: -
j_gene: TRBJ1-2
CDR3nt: TGTGCCAGCAGCTTGGGGACAGGGGATTATTGGGGCTACACCTTC
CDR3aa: CASSLGTGDYWGYTF